Listed below are T cell receptor beta chains from one sample, sequenced in a study of T cells in localized non-small cell lung cancer. Produced via immunoSEQ multiplex PCR; TCRdb's table is partial and in-frame only. The repertoire has more than 4,000 clones, more than 35% of them found once; the top ten carry 5.7%. The material sequenced was lung tumor tissue, taken before any cancer treatment. Receptors were obtained from a woman aged 40 to 75 with stage I lung adenocarcinoma. CDR3s include the opening cysteine and the closing phenylalanine or tryptophan. Each record gives: V gene, CDR3 protein.

v_gene: TRBV18; CDR3aa: CASSPSKATEAFF
v_gene: TRBV11-3; CDR3aa: CASSHPTSGSNTGELFF
v_gene: TRBV19; CDR3aa: CASSGSSSNQPQHF
v_gene: TRBV25-1; CDR3aa: CASSGGQMLAFF
v_gene: TRBV29-1; CDR3aa: CSVTKGDSYGYTF
v_gene: TRBV19; CDR3aa: CASSIGTVSYEQYF
v_gene: TRBV18; CDR3aa: CASSATGTTDTQYF
v_gene: TRBV28; CDR3aa: CASSLWGLADEQYF
v_gene: TRBV6-1; CDR3aa: CASSEGRGNTEAFF
v_gene: TRBV9; CDR3aa: CASSVDGEYNEQFF
v_gene: TRBV30; CDR3aa: CAWSVRGTGNEKLFF
v_gene: TRBV18; CDR3aa: CASSPRRDTGELFF
v_gene: TRBV30; CDR3aa: CAWSCHGLARYNEQFF
v_gene: TRBV18; CDR3aa: CASSYTSAGEETQYF
v_gene: TRBV19; CDR3aa: CASSTRTSGRSGTQYF
v_gene: TRBV19; CDR3aa: CASNGHTDTEAFF
v_gene: TRBV6-8; CDR3aa: CASSDYRGRDGYTF
v_gene: TRBV27; CDR3aa: CASSLAGQPQHF
v_gene: TRBV25-1; CDR3aa: CASSGLDRAAGELFF
v_gene: TRBV28; CDR3aa: CASMLGGYNEQFF
v_gene: TRBV9; CDR3aa: CASRRRGEKLFF
v_gene: TRBV6-8; CDR3aa: CASSPLTGVTGELFF
v_gene: TRBV18; CDR3aa: CASSPPVAAYEQYF
v_gene: TRBV28; CDR3aa: CASSGRTGIEKLFF